Below, 29 T cell receptor beta chains from the same sample are listed, as sequenced in a study of cytomegalovirus exposure and HLA in healthy donors. Repertoires were generated with immunoSEQ multiplex PCR, while TCRdb's copy carries only in-frame clones and drops some. The sample has some 150,000 clones, over 80% seen once. Sequencing was done on a sample of PBMCs. These receptor sequences come from a woman between 25 and 40 years old in good health and CMV-seropositive.

This clone has a single count. The chain carries TRBV27 and TRBJ2-7, with TRBD1 matching over 8 bases. The J segment lost 6 bases and the V segment lost 0 bases, leaving 10 bases of the junction unmatched. Germline loops: CDR1 MNHEY, CDR2 SMNVEV (reference sequence). The CDR3 is 16 amino acids. This CDR3 reads CASSLSWTGLIAEQYF. The CDR3 DNA follows: TGTGCCAGCAGTTTATCCTGGACAGGGTTGATAGCCGAGCAGTACTTC.

The chain couples TRBV7-2 to TRBJ2-5, with TRBD1 matching 7 bases. Germline trimming cut 5 bases from V and 2 bases from J; bases unmatched to any gene: 2. Germline-derived CDR1 and CDR2 are SGHTA and FQGNSA. There are 13 residues in the CDR3. CDR3 DNA sequence: TGTGCCAGCAGCCGACAGGGACAAGAGACCCAGTACTTC. It codes for CASSRQGQETQYF.

This chain connects TRBV14 to TRBJ2-7; D is unclear. CDR1 SGHDN and CDR2 FVKESK come from the germline V gene. The V and J ends lost 2 bases and 5 bases respectively, with 10 bases between them. The CDR3 loop spans 13 amino acids. This CDR3 is CASSQLRLHEQYF. CDR3 nucleotide sequence: TGTGCCAGCAGCCAACTCCGACTCCACGAGCAGTACTTC.

The genes are TRBV6-5 and TRBJ1-1; TRBD1 is a possible D gene (5 bases). V was shortened by 7 bases and J by 1 base, with 13 bases between the two germline ends. Per the germline V gene, CDR1 is MNHEY and CDR2 is SVGAGI. CDR3 length: 14 residues. The DNA of the CDR3 is TGTGCCAGCACCCCCCCCGGACAGAACACTGAAGCTTTCTTT. Translation gives CASTPPGQNTEAFF.

This chain connects TRBV19 to TRBJ2-1, with 8 bases that match TRBD2. Germline V lookup: CDR1 LNHDA, CDR2 SQIVND (reference sequence). V was pared by 5 bases and J by 0 bases, with 6 bases of the junction left unmatched. The CDR3 loop spans 16 amino acids. The CDR3 here is CASSALAGSSYNEQFF. The CDR3 DNA reads TGTGCCAGTAGTGCCTTAGCGGGAAGCTCCTACAATGAGCAGTTCTTC.

The chain's CDR3 is CASKRPGLAVQETQYF. The CDR3 region has the DNA TGTGCCAGCAAAAGGCCGGGACTAGCGGTACAAGAGACCCAGTACTTC. This chain connects TRBV28 to TRBJ2-5; 11 bases match TRBD2. The CDR3 has 16 residues. After removal of 7 bases from V and 2 bases from J, the junction contained 9 bases not matched to a gene. Looked up from germline, CDR1 is MDHEN and CDR2 is SYDVKM.

The sample holds one count of this clone. The J gene is TRBJ2-7, the V gene TRBV27, with a tentative D call TRBD1 (5 bases). The CDR3 spans 14 residues. Germline assignment: CDR1 MNHEY and CDR2 SMNVEV (reference sequence). Trimming took off 6 bases at V and 0 bases at J, with 12 bases between the two ends. CDR3 protein: CASRSTGSSYEQYF. Written as DNA, the CDR3 is TGTGCCAGCAGGTCTACAGGAAGCTCCTACGAGCAGTACTTC.

This sequence joins TRBV7-8 and TRBJ2-1, with D perhaps TRBD2 (5 bases). Germline CDR1 and CDR2: SGHVS and FQNEAQ. This CDR3 contains 21 residues. Trimming pared 6 bases from V and 0 bases from J, leaving 30 bases between. The chain's CDR3 is CASRTSEESRGLNRSYNEQFF. For the CDR3, the DNA is TGTGCCAGCAGGACATCGGAGGAGTCTCGAGGGCTTAATCGCTCCTACAATGAGCAGTTCTTC.

The rearrangement joins TRBV28 to TRBJ2-7; TRBD1 matches 9 bases. CDR1 MDHEN and CDR2 SYDVKM come from the germline V gene. The CDR3 contains 16 residues. Trimming took 5 bases from V and 5 from J; bases not matched to a gene: 13. The CDR3 reads CASSPDPGTGRNEQYF. CDR3 bases: TGTGCCAGCAGTCCTGACCCCGGGACAGGGAGGAACGAGCAGTACTTC.

V is TRBV6-6 and J is TRBJ1-2; a weak D match, TRBD1 (6 bases). The length of the CDR3 is 13 residues. CDR1 and CDR2 from the germline V gene are MNHNY and SVGAGI (reference sequence). V dropped 2 bases and J dropped 2 bases, with 6 bases sitting between them. The CDR3 region is CASSYGGNYGYTF. CDR3 sequence (DNA): TGTGCCAGCAGTTACGGGGGCAACTATGGCTACACCTTC.

The chain couples TRBV18 to TRBJ2-1; the D is unclear. Germline values: CDR1 KGHSH, CDR2 LQKENI. Trimming removed 4 bases at V and 7 bases at J, with 17 bases between. The CDR3 length is 15 residues. CDR3 sequence: CASSLTQSRVNEQFF. The CDR3 bases are TGTGCCAGCTCACTGACGCAGAGCCGGGTTAATGAGCAGTTCTTC.

The genes are TRBV5-4 and TRBJ2-5; maybe TRBD2 (6 bases). The CDR3 contains 14 residues. V was clipped by 4 bases and J by 2 bases, with 12 bases between them. The germline gives CDR1 SGHNT, CDR2 YYREEE (reference sequence). The chain's CDR3 is CASSRGGVQETQYF. Written as DNA, the CDR3 is TGTGCCAGCAGCCGGGGCGGGGTTCAAGAGACCCAGTACTTC.

This rearrangement joins TRBV13 to TRBJ2-7; no firm D call. The CDR3 loop spans 14 amino acids. Trimming cost V 2 bases and J 5 bases, with 13 bases left between them. Germline V gene sequence: CDR1 PRHDT, CDR2 FYEKMQ (reference sequence). The CDR3 region has the DNA TGTGCCAGCAGCTTACTGATGGGCACCCACGAGCAGTACTTC. Translated, it gives CASSLLMGTHEQYF. Looking up the rest from reference TRBV13 and TRBJ2-7 gives the full variable domain: AAGVIQSPRHLIKEKRETATLKCYPIPRHDTVYWYQQGPGQDPQFLISFYEKMQSDKGSIPDRFSAQQFSDYHSELNMSSLELGDSALYFCASSLLMGTHEQYFGPGTRLTVT.

The rearrangement joins TRBV5-4 to TRBJ1-4; 7 bases map to TRBD1. Looked up from germline, CDR1 is SGHNT and CDR2 is YYREEE (reference sequence). This CDR3 contains 15 residues. V was pared by 3 bases and J by 8 bases, with 10 bases of the junction left unmatched. This CDR3 reads CASSSMTGRGEKLFF. The CDR3 region has the DNA TGTGCCAGCAGCTCTATGACAGGGAGAGGAGAAAAACTGTTTTTT.

The V and J genes are TRBV5-4 and TRBJ2-2; the D gene is possibly TRBD2 (6 bases). This CDR3 contains 17 residues. The V end was cut by 4 bases, the J end by 3 bases, with 19 bases between. Germline CDR1 and CDR2: SGHNT and YYREEE (reference sequence). The CDR3 DNA reads as TGTGCCAGCAGCCCAATCCGGGGGTGGGGCGACACCGGGGAGCTGTTTTTT. Residues: CASSPIRGWGDTGELFF.

The chain couples TRBV28 to TRBJ2-1; D may be TRBD2 (6 bases). With 5 bases removed from V and 8 bases from J, the gap between germline ends came to 19 bases. Germline V gene data show CDR1 as MDHEN and CDR2 as SYDVKM. This CDR3 has 15 amino acids. This chain's CDR3 is CASSPGGAEAYEQFF. The CDR3 DNA is TGTGCCAGCAGTCCCGGCGGGGCCGAGGCCTATGAGCAGTTCTTC.

This clone has only one observation. The chain joins TRBV2 to TRBJ2-3; D perhaps matches TRBD2 (6 bases). The CDR3 contains 10 residues. Germline assignment: CDR1 SNHLY and CDR2 FYNNEI. Trimming removed 8 bases at V and 12 bases at J, with 12 bases between. CDR3 coding DNA: TGTGCCAGCGATAGCGGCAAACAGTATTTT. Protein sequence: CASDSGKQYF.

This clone was detected once. V gene TRBV28 combines with J gene TRBJ2-7; 12 bases fit TRBD1. V was clipped by 6 bases and J by 5 bases; unmatched bases: 5. Per the germline V gene, CDR1 is MDHEN and CDR2 is SYDVKM. CDR3 length: 14 residues. CDR3 coding DNA: TGTGCCAGCAGGGGACAGGGGGCATCTAACGAGCAGTACTTC. Protein product: CASRGQGASNEQYF.

The CDR3: CASTNGGNTEAFF. The CDR3 coding sequence is TGTGCCAGCACAAACGGGGGAAACACTGAAGCTTTCTTT. V and J are TRBV6-6 and TRBJ1-1; a possible D gene is TRBD1 (5 bases). Trimming cost V 7 bases and J 2 bases, with 11 bases left between them. The CDR3 has 13 amino acids. Per the germline V gene, CDR1 is MNHNY and CDR2 is SVGAGI (reference sequence).

The chain joins TRBV5-1 to TRBJ2-7; weak D call: TRBD2 (6 bases). The germline V gene has CDR1 SGHRS and CDR2 YFSETQ. Trimming left V 1 base short and J 5 bases short, with 13 bases between. The CDR3 is 14 residues long. The CDR3 sequence: CASSLYGTRDEQYF. CDR3 DNA sequence: TGCGCCAGCAGCTTGTATGGGACTCGGGACGAGCAGTACTTC. Full variable domain (missing parts from reference TRBV5-1 and TRBJ2-7): KAGVTQTPRYLIKTRGQQVTLSCSPISGHRSVSWYQQTPGQGLQFLFEYFSETQRNKGNFPGRFSGRQFSNSRSEMNVSTLELGDSALYLCASSLYGTRDEQYFGPGTRLTVT.

The genes are TRBV15 and TRBJ1-6; D is ambiguous. In germline, CDR1 is LNHNV, CDR2 YYDKDF (reference sequence). CDR3 length: 16 residues. V was trimmed by 3 bases and J by 6 bases, leaving 15 bases between them. CDR3 DNA: TGTGCCACCAGCAGGAAGGTCGGTTCGGGTAATTCACCCCTCCACTTT. Translating gives CATSRKVGSGNSPLHF.

The chain couples TRBV6-1 to TRBJ2-3; possibly TRBD2 for D (5 bases). Trimming pared 9 bases from V and 4 bases from J, leaving 14 bases between. Germline V gene data show CDR1 as MNHNS and CDR2 as SASEGT. The CDR3 contains 13 residues. The CDR3 DNA reads as TGTGCCAGGCCCCGGCGGGCTGCAGATACGCAGTATTTT. This sequence encodes CARPRRAADTQYF.

V gene TRBV5-1 combines with J gene TRBJ2-7; D gene unclear. This CDR3 comprises 12 residues. Trimming cost V 7 bases and J 5 bases, with 13 bases left between them. CDR1 and CDR2 (germline): SGHRS, YFSETQ. For the CDR3, the DNA is TGCGCCAGCGCCCACCGGGTCGACGAGCAGTACTTC. Protein: CASAHRVDEQYF.

This clone has a handful of counts. The rearrangement uses TRBV7-9 and TRBJ2-7; no clear D. The CDR3 spans 13 residues. Germline V gives CDR1 SEHNR, CDR2 FQNEAQ (reference sequence). Trimming pared 3 bases from V and 5 bases from J, leaving 11 bases between. DNA of the CDR3: TGTGCCAGCAGCTTGGTTGGTAGCCACGAGCAGTACTTC. This translates into CASSLVGSHEQYF.

This clone was seen once. This rearrangement joins TRBV15 to TRBJ2-1, with TRBD2 matching over 10 bases. With 3 bases clipped from V and 3 bases from J, the junction kept 2 bases outside the gene matches. Germline-derived CDR1 and CDR2 are LNHNV and YYDKDF (reference sequence). This CDR3 spans 15 amino acids. The CDR3 sequence: CATSRGTSVYNEQFF. The DNA for the CDR3 is TGTGCCACCAGCAGGGGGACTAGCGTCTACAATGAGCAGTTCTTC.

The CDR3, as DNA: TGCGCCAGCTGGCGTGGAGCGGCCGATCGGACCCAGTACTTC. Amino acid sequence: CASWRGAADRTQYF. The gene calls are TRBV10-2 and TRBJ2-5, with D maybe TRBD2 (5 bases). The CDR3 has 14 amino acids. Trimming stripped 8 bases from V and 7 bases from J, with 20 bases between. The germline CDR1 and CDR2 sequences are WSHSY and SAAADI.

The chain uses TRBV7-9 and TRBJ2-1; 9 bases are a match to TRBD1. The germline CDR1 and CDR2 sequences are SEHNR and FQNEAQ (reference sequence). J was trimmed by 1 base and V by 2 bases; bases with no gene match: 6. The CDR3 sequence is 17 residues long. CDR3 sequence: CASSLRLDRGSYNEQFF. The CDR3 DNA sequence: TGTGCCAGCAGCTTACGATTGGACAGGGGATCCTACAATGAGCAGTTCTTC.

The V call is TRBV6-5, the J call TRBJ2-5, with D maybe TRBD1 (5 bases). Per the germline V gene, CDR1 is MNHEY and CDR2 is SVGAGI. V was shortened by 7 bases and J by 5 bases, with 17 bases between the two germline ends. The CDR3 consists of 14 residues. The CDR3 region has the DNA TGTGCCAGCAAGGGGTCGAACAGCCGGGAGACCCAGTACTTC. It codes for CASKGSNSRETQYF.

The chain carries TRBV6-4 and TRBJ1-4; 8 bases map to TRBD1. The V and J ends lost 6 bases and 10 bases, in that order; junction bases with no gene match: 7. The CDR3 sequence is 13 residues long. Germline CDR1 MRHNA, CDR2 SNTAGT. CDR3 sequence: CASSPDRGGKLFF. The CDR3 region has the DNA TGTGCCAGCAGCCCTGACAGGGGCGGAAAACTGTTTTTT.